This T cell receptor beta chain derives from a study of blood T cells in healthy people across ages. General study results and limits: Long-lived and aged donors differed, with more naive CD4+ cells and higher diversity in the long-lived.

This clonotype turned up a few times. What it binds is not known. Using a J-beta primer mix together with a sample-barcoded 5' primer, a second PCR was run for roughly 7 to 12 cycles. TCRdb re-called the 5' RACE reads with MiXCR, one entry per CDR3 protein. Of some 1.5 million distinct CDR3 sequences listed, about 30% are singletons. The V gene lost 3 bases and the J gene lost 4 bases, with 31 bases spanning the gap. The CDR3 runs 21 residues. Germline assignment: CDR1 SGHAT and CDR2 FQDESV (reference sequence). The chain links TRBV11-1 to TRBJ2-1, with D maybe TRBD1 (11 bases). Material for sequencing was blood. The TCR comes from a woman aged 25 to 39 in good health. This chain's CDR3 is CASSFNQGTGGRLAGYNEQFF. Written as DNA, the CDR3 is TGTGCCAGCAGCTTCAATCAAGGGACAGGGGGAAGACTAGCGGGTTACAATGAGCAGTTCTTC.